The entry below describes one T cell receptor (beta chain). Each cell subset's genomic DNA was divided evenly among several immunoSEQ plates. TCRdb keeps only in-frame clones here, not all; method: immunoSEQ multiplex PCR. The sample carries about 490,000 clones, roughly 80% recorded once. This entry is derived from a study of shared clonotypes between healthy human individuals. V shed 6 bases and J shed 5 bases, with 17 bases lying between them. Germline CDR1 reads SNHLY; CDR2 reads FYNNEI. CDR3 size: 15 residues. V and J are TRBV2 and TRBJ1-5; D gene uncertain. The sequence was obtained from a middle-aged woman in good health. Some clones in this sample may be carry-over from other donors' samples. Sequencing used PBMCs. This chain's CDR3 is CASRPTASGDQPQHF. CDR3 bases: TGTGCCAGCAGACCTACTGCCTCGGGCGATCAGCCCCAGCATTTT.